These T cell receptor beta chains were read from a single sample in a study of response to subunit inactivated influenza vaccine. Using its own MiXCR run on the RT-PCR reads, TCRdb lists one record per CDR3 protein. This sample yields 800,000 to 1,000,000 distinct CDR3 sequences, of which around 20% are seen a single time; roughly 10% belongs to the top ten. Material: PBMCs from blood, obtained roughly 5 days after vaccination. The source of these receptors is a man aged 50 to 60 who received an inactivated influenza vaccine. The CDR3 runs from the conserved cysteine through the conserved F or W.

v_gene: TRBV12-3/TRBV12-4
len: 14
CDR3aa: CASGRGQGSDTQYF

v_gene: TRBV24-1
len: 16
CDR3aa: CATSDLGVGRMETQYF

v_gene: TRBV6-1
len: 18
CDR3aa: CASSATSGGVVFRDEQYF

v_gene: TRBV7-3
len: 16
CDR3aa: CASSITEWGSTDTQYF

v_gene: TRBV7-2
len: 15
CDR3aa: CASSAGTATHQPQHF

v_gene: TRBV7-2
len: 12
CDR3aa: CASSGTGGVRFF

v_gene: TRBV12-3/TRBV12-4
len: 13
CDR3aa: CASSVGTLYEQYF

v_gene: TRBV6-2/TRBV6-3
len: 17
CDR3aa: CASNSIVLPGRAYEQYF

v_gene: TRBV6-7
len: 13
CDR3aa: CASRCRESYEQYF

v_gene: TRBV12-3/TRBV12-4
len: 14
CDR3aa: CASSFGTSEETQYF

v_gene: TRBV24-1
len: 17
CDR3aa: CATSDPKTSEQYNEQFF

v_gene: TRBV7-2
len: 15
CDR3aa: CASSLVAGGHNEQFF

v_gene: TRBV7-2
len: 14
CDR3aa: CASSARQGASEQFF

v_gene: TRBV20-1
len: 15
CDR3aa: CSARDRGVLTDTQYF

v_gene: TRBV5-1
len: 14
CDR3aa: CASSSHRGDNEQFF

v_gene: TRBV5-6
len: 14
CDR3aa: CASSWGTRAYEQYF

v_gene: TRBV29-1
len: 16
CDR3aa: CSVGGIAGGLGETQYF

v_gene: TRBV2
len: 11
CDR3aa: CASNIDYEQYF

v_gene: TRBV6-5
len: 15
CDR3aa: CASSSAGSDTGELFF

v_gene: TRBV7-7
len: 13
CDR3aa: CASSQGRTGELFF

v_gene: TRBV18
len: 14
CDR3aa: CASSPPSTHNEQFF

v_gene: TRBV20-1
len: 15
CDR3aa: CSARGGQGRNQPQHF

v_gene: TRBV12-3/TRBV12-4
len: 13
CDR3aa: CASSFRSGNTIYF

v_gene: TRBV12-3/TRBV12-4
len: 16
CDR3aa: CASSLLAGSSTDTQYF

v_gene: TRBV5-1
len: 15
CDR3aa: CASSLATVAKNIQYF

v_gene: TRBV12-3/TRBV12-4
len: 16
CDR3aa: CASSLGSGASNQPQHF

v_gene: TRBV7-6
len: 18
CDR3aa: CASSLWDRDITSGNTIYF

v_gene: TRBV5-1
len: 15
CDR3aa: CASSPMGINTGELFF

v_gene: TRBV12-3/TRBV12-4
len: 13
CDR3aa: CASTWGLNNEQFF

v_gene: TRBV20-1
len: 14
CDR3aa: CSAREREHSYEQYF

v_gene: TRBV10-3
len: 14
CDR3aa: CAISDSGPHQPQHF

v_gene: TRBV12-3/TRBV12-4
len: 13
CDR3aa: CASKQTNSYEQYF

v_gene: TRBV28
len: 15
CDR3aa: CASSPRTGWGYEQYF

v_gene: TRBV24-1
len: 12
CDR3aa: CATSAARSTPVF

v_gene: TRBV2
len: 15
CDR3aa: CASSGDSYSNQPQHF

v_gene: TRBV11-3
len: 15
CDR3aa: CASSLTGTSIGEQFF

v_gene: TRBV5-8
len: 14
CDR3aa: CAWRTSGRTNEQFF

v_gene: TRBV19
len: 13
CDR3aa: CATVRAGEYGYTF

v_gene: TRBV20-1
len: 16
CDR3aa: CSARAPLGTQYNEQFF

v_gene: TRBV10-3
len: 14
CDR3aa: CAIRDGGTGETQYF

v_gene: TRBV29-1
len: 13
CDR3aa: CSVSSMSSYEQYF

v_gene: TRBV7-2
len: 14
CDR3aa: CASSLGSSGSHLFF

v_gene: TRBV2
len: 15
CDR3aa: CASASGGRNTGELFF

v_gene: TRBV7-2
len: 16
CDR3aa: CASATSPGQGPYEQYF